A selection of T cell receptor beta chains follows, all from one sample in a study of cytomegalovirus exposure and HLA in healthy donors. Some clones are missing from TCRdb's copy, which holds only in-frame ones; the method was immunoSEQ multiplex PCR. The sample carries tens of thousands of clones, 88% recorded once. Sequencing input: PBMCs. Source of these receptors: a woman aged 30 to 39 in good health and CMV-seronegative. Each CDR3 is given with its conserved first and last residue. The D gene is left open where the match is weak. Not every row has a clone size; where given, it reads once, few, many or a size class.

>TRBJ2-7|.|.|TRBV6-6
TGTGCCAGCGAGTCGTTTTCGGGGGAGCGGGTCGACGAGCAGTACTTC
CASESFSGERVDEQYF
>TRBJ1-2|.|few|TRBV4-3
TGCGCCAGCAGCCAAGACGGACAGAGGGATGGCTACACCTTC
CASSQDGQRDGYTF
>TRBJ2-7|TRBD2|.|TRBV28
TGTGCCAGCAGCCAACCCAGCGGGAGCAGGGACGAGCAGTACTTC
CASSQPSGSRDEQYF
>TRBJ1-2|.|.|TRBV18
TGTGCCAGCTCACCCGCGCCTGAGGATGGCTACACCTTC
CASSPAPEDGYTF
>TRBJ1-2|TRBD1|.|TRBV13
TGTGCCAGCAGCTTGAGACAGGGGCGTTCGGAGTATGGCTACACCTTC
CASSLRQGRSEYGYTF
>TRBJ1-1|TRBD1|medium-sized|TRBV7-2
TGTGCCAGCAGCTCTCGGACAGGGCGAGGGAACACTGAAGCTTTCTTT
CASSSRTGRGNTEAFF
>TRBJ2-3|TRBD1|.|TRBV18
TGTGCCAGCTCATCTGGACAGGGAAGTACAGATACGCAGTATTTT
CASSSGQGSTDTQYF
>TRBJ2-3|.|.|TRBV2
TGTGCCAGCAGCAAGAGCGGGTTCAGCACAGATACGCAGTATTTT
CASSKSGFSTDTQYF
>TRBJ1-1|.|.|TRBV16
TGTGCCAGCAGCCAATTCACAGGGTACACTGAAGCTTTCTTT
CASSQFTGYTEAFF
>TRBJ1-2|TRBD1|.|TRBV28
TGTGCCAGCTCGAACCCGACAGGGATTGACTATGGCTACACCTTC
CASSNPTGIDYGYTF
>TRBJ2-5|.|.|TRBV5-1
TGCGCCAGCAGCCGACTGAGCCCTCAAGAGACCCAGTACTTC
CASSRLSPQETQYF
>TRBJ1-2|TRBD1|once|TRBV28
TGTGCCAGCAGTTCCCAGGGGGTTGTAAGGGGTTACACCTTC
CASSSQGVVRGYTF
>TRBJ1-2|.|.|TRBV2
TGTGCCAGCAGTGGGGGGCGAACCCACTATGGCTACACCTTC
CASSGGRTHYGYTF
>TRBJ2-7|.|.|TRBV14
TGTGCCAGCAGCCAGGGCGGAGGATACGAGCAGTACTTC
CASSQGGGYEQYF
>TRBJ1-1|.|.|TRBV10-3
TGTGCCATCAGTGGCGTTAGTCGCCAGAACACTGAAGCTTTCTTT
CAISGVSRQNTEAFF
>TRBJ2-1|TRBD2|.|TRBV30
TGTGCCTGGAGTGTATGGGGAGCGGGAAATGAGCAGTTCTTC
CAWSVWGAGNEQFF
>TRBJ1-2|.|once|TRBV6-5
TGTGCCAGCAGTCCCGGACAGCCTGGCTACACCTTC
CASSPGQPGYTF
>TRBJ2-4|TRBD1|.|TRBV27
TGTGCCAGCAGGTCTCTCGGGACAGGAGCCAAAAACATTCAGTACTTC
CASRSLGTGAKNIQYF
>TRBJ1-5|.|.|TRBV7-9
TGTGCCAGCAGCGCTGAGAGCTATCAGCCCCAGCATTTT
CASSAESYQPQHF
>TRBJ1-5|.|.|TRBV5-5
TGTGCCAGCAGCCCGTATGGGTGGGGGGATCAGCCCCAGCATTTT
CASSPYGWGDQPQHF
>TRBJ1-5|.|.|TRBV6-1
TGTGCCAGCAGTGAATGGGGAGGGTTGAAGCCCCAGCATTTT
CASSEWGGLKPQHF
>TRBJ2-7|TRBD2|.|TRBV7-8
TGTGCCAGCAGCTTGGGTGTAGCGGGGGCCTACGAGCAGTACTTC
CASSLGVAGAYEQYF
>TRBJ2-1|TRBD2|.|TRBV5-1
TGCGCCAGCAGCTCCGCCGGGACTAGGAACAATGAGCAGTTCTTC
CASSSAGTRNNEQFF